This paragraph reports one T cell receptor (beta chain). Its antigen is unidentified. This specimen comes from a study of cytomegalovirus exposure and HLA in healthy donors. At the level of the study: T cells numbering around 180 million yielded 117 million unique TCR beta sequences in an earlier analysis. Genotyping showed 81% of 300 to 450 donors falling in the Caucasian-associated ancestry cluster. Overall study findings and caveats: Most TCR beta V segments were productive about 90% or about 30% of the time in an earlier analysis. Later genetic work tied a missense DCLRE1C variant to beta-chain V and J trimming.

Amplification used 60 Vbeta primers and 13 Jbeta primers. Profiled with immunoSEQ multiplex PCR; TCRdb holds only in-frame clones, not every one. The table records under 200,000 clones, 55% to 65% of them present only once. This CDR3 is 14 amino acids long. Germline V gene lookup returns CDR1 ENHRY and CDR2 SYGVKD. Trimming stripped 3 bases from V and 8 bases from J, with 13 bases between. The V and J genes are TRBV10-3 and TRBJ1-4; weak D call: TRBD1 (6 bases). The TCR originated in a middle-aged man in good health and CMV-seronegative. The specimen sequenced was PBMCs. CDR3 in amino acids: CAISDPGAPEKLFF. DNA of the CDR3: TGTGCCATCAGTGACCCAGGGGCTCCCGAAAAACTGTTTTTT.